This TCR beta chain was sequenced for a study of blood T cell repertoires in COVID-19 (dated by TCRdb to about 2020). Notes on the research overall: Samples from collaborators originated in the United States, Italy and Spain and spanned both the acute and convalescent phases of COVID-19. The material from the prospective study consisted of cDNA or gDNA derived from T cells, B-cell-depleted T cells, or PBMCs. Where HLA class I and class II types were available, the types were taken from metadata supplied by the sample provider, not from assay-based typing. The sample metadata nearly always contained a de-identified subject ID, COVID-19 status, age in years and sex. The samples were drawn from the first 160 participants of the ongoing ImmuneRACE study and from under 1,500 subjects provided by 6 global collaborators. The dataset comprised deeply sampled blood TCRbeta repertoires from subjects exposed to, actively infected with, or recovered from COVID-19. The repertoires were released in a freely available public database intended as a resource for research on the immune response to SARS-CoV-2. What the study reported, not specific to this receptor: Clinical and demographic metadata were provided uncurated, with the amount varying by source and participant.

There are a few counts of this clone. No cognate antigen has been identified for it. Base qualities are missing; no much larger clone stands one base away. Each collaborating institution followed its own protocols to collect whole blood in K2EDTA tubes. Collaborator samples were shipped for TCRbeta analysis as frozen whole blood, isolated PBMCs, or DNA extracted from either sample type. The CDR3 sequence holds 17 residues, the cysteine and phenylalanine included. The retained sequence is limited to the CDR3, 51 bases, with the frame set at the first base. CDR1 and CDR2 are drawn from the germline V gene: SGHTA, FQGTGA. Trimming accounts for 6 bases at V and 1 base at J, while the number of junction bases matched to no gene is 7. The immunoSEQ Assay, a bias-controlled multiplex PCR, was used to amplify TCRbeta CDR3 regions from genomic DNA. The source study handled its data this way. Within the assay, amplification of reference gene primers was used to estimate how many nucleated cells each sample contained. To quantify the absolute abundance of each unique TCRbeta CDR3 rearrangement, sequence reads were collapsed and filtered. For each sample, productive Simpson clonality was calculated as the square root of Simpson's diversity index across productive rearrangements. The clones in this table, taken by TCRdb from immuneACCESS, are in-frame only. Not every clone is retained; where verified, under half of the shortfall comes from an unresolved V gene, and the cause of the rest is unknown. For V, J and clone size, that table is used; D and trimming come from the DNA. Within this sample are 200,000 to 250,000 clones, with approximately 84% of them counted one time only. The ten largest clones take up around 1.8% of the sample.

The rearrangement joined TRBV7-3 to TRBJ2-2; 11 bases in between match TRBD1. Material for sequencing was peripheral blood. This clonotype originated in an elderly woman with acute or convalescent COVID-19. The CDR3 amino acid sequence is: CASRDPGTGGNTGELFF. The nucleotide sequence is TGTGCCAGCAGGGACCCGGGGACAGGGGGGAACACCGGGGAGCTGTTTTTT.